A single sample gave rise to the 26 T cell receptor beta chains below, sequenced in a study of cytomegalovirus exposure and HLA in healthy donors. The assay was immunoSEQ multiplex PCR, and TCRdb's table has in-frame clones only and misses some. Of roughly 68,000 clones in the sample, roughly 95% were seen once. The sequencing input was PBMCs. These receptors were obtained from a woman aged 18 to 35 in good health and CMV-seropositive.

The chain employs TRBV30 and TRBJ1-1; no clear D. The CDR3 runs 13 residues. V was pared by 1 base and J by 0 bases, with 6 bases between. CDR1 and CDR2 (germline): GTSNPN, SVGIG (reference sequence). CDR3 region: CAWSALLNTEAFF. The CDR3, as DNA: TGTGCCTGGAGTGCGTTGTTGAACACTGAAGCTTTCTTT.

This chain links TRBV28 with TRBJ2-5; no reliable D call. Germline V gene data show CDR1 as MDHEN and CDR2 as SYDVKM. The V end lost 3 bases, the J end lost 5 bases, and 16 bases lay between the germline ends. The CDR3 totals 15 residues. The CDR3 protein is CASSFGSPLGETQYF. The DNA of the CDR3 is TGTGCCAGCAGTTTCGGGTCCCCCTTAGGTGAGACCCAGTACTTC.

The table lists this clone with a count of one. V gene TRBV18 combines with J gene TRBJ2-5; TRBD1 matches 7 bases. Germline V gene sequence: CDR1 KGHSH, CDR2 LQKENI. This CDR3 spans 16 amino acids. The V gene end was trimmed by 3 bases and the J gene end by 4 bases; junction bases not matched to a gene: 11. The CDR3 nucleotides read TGTGCCAGCTCACCGAACACGGGACAGTTCGCAGAGACCCAGTACTTC. As protein: CASSPNTGQFAETQYF.

J is TRBJ2-5 and V is TRBV7-2; 8 nucleotides line up with TRBD2. This CDR3 has 14 amino acids. The junction had 9 bases not matched to a gene; V was cut back by 7 bases and J by 5 bases. Germline-derived CDR1 and CDR2 are SGHTA and FQGNSA. The CDR3 nucleotides read TGTGCCAGCATCGTTATAGCGGGAAGGGAGACCCAGTACTTC. Amino acid sequence: CASIVIAGRETQYF.

The J gene is TRBJ2-7, the V gene TRBV19; D may be TRBD1 (6 bases). Trimming shortened V by 4 bases and J by 2 bases, and 15 bases separated the two germline ends. The CDR3 runs 15 residues. Germline V gives CDR1 LNHDA, CDR2 SQIVND (reference sequence). CDR3 bases: TGTGCCAGTAGTACTACAGGGAGTAGGACCTACGAGCAGTACTTC. Protein product: CASSTTGSRTYEQYF. The whole variable domain, remainder taken from reference TRBV19 and TRBJ2-7, is DGGITQSPKYLFRKEGQNVTLSCEQNLNHDAMYWYRQDPGQGLRLIYYSQIVNDFQKGDIAEGYSVSREKKESFPLTVTSAQKNPTAFYLCASSTTGSRTYEQYFGPGTRLTVT.

The rearrangement uses TRBV7-2 and TRBJ2-2; 12 bases are a match to TRBD2. Looked up from germline, CDR1 is SGHTA and CDR2 is FQGNSA. This CDR3 region has 19 residues. Unmatched junction bases numbered 14, after V lost 6 bases and J lost 3 bases. The CDR3 DNA sequence: TGTGCCAGCAGACCACCCCGTCTAGCGGGAGGGCGTCACACCGGGGAGCTGTTTTTT. Its translation: CASRPPRLAGGRHTGELFF.

On this clone: Compared with germline, one end of the junction differs, possibly owing to a read error. V usage is TRBV4-1 and J usage is TRBJ2-3; TRBD2 matches 10 bases. Per germline, CDR1 MGHRA and CDR2 YSYEKL. This CDR3 contains 18 residues. CDR3 coding DNA: TGCGTCAGCAGCCAAGATACGGCTAGCGGGAGTTGGGGAGATACGCAGTATTTT. This encodes CVSSQDTASGSWGDTQYF.

The rearrangement uses TRBV5-1 and TRBJ2-1, with TRBD2 matching 8 bases. J gave up 8 bases and V 4 bases, and 14 bases lay outside the gene matches. Per the germline V gene, CDR1 is SGHRS and CDR2 is YFSETQ. The CDR3 covers 16 residues. The CDR3 spells CASSGGLGVVLDEQFF. Written as DNA, the CDR3 is TGCGCCAGCAGCGGGGGACTAGGAGTAGTGCTTGATGAGCAGTTCTTC.

This chain uses TRBV5-5 with TRBJ2-1; 8 positions agree with TRBD1. CDR1 SGHKS and CDR2 YYEKEE come from the germline V gene (reference sequence). The CDR3 runs 13 residues. V shed 4 bases and J 8 bases; nucleotides not matched to a gene: 5. The DNA for the CDR3 is TGTGCCAGCAGCCGGACAGGGTCTGATGAGCAGTTCTTC. Translating gives CASSRTGSDEQFF.

The chain uses TRBV21-1 and TRBJ2-1; TRBD2 is the table's D call and was not checked against the DNA. TRBV21-1 counts as a pseudogene. CDR3 length equals 17 residues. In DNA, the CDR3 is TGTGCCAGCAGCAAAGGATGTAAGTCCGGCTCCTACAATGAGCAGTTCTTC. Its protein is CASSKGCKSGSYNEQFF.

The count of this clone is one. V and J are TRBV7-9 and TRBJ2-2; 10 bases fit TRBD2. This CDR3 is built from 17 residues. Germline lookup yields CDR1 SEHNR and CDR2 FQNEAQ (reference sequence). Losses at the gene ends were 3 bases for V and 0 bases for J; bases not matched to a gene: 4. The CDR3 sequence: CASSLLLAGPNTGELFF. Written as DNA, the CDR3 is TGTGCCAGCAGCTTGTTACTAGCGGGGCCGAACACCGGGGAGCTGTTTTTT.

The V and J genes are TRBV13 and TRBJ2-2; 10 bases agree with TRBD1. The ends lost 3 bases at V and 5 bases at J; junction bases unmatched: 6. Germline V gives CDR1 PRHDT, CDR2 FYEKMQ (reference sequence). The CDR3 length is 16 residues. CDR3 protein: CASSLDRGAPTGELFF. The CDR3 DNA sequence: TGTGCCAGCAGCTTGGACAGGGGGGCACCTACCGGGGAGCTGTTTTTT.

The chain couples TRBV2 to TRBJ2-1; 7 bases agree with TRBD2. J gave up 12 bases and V 2 bases, and 1 base lay outside the gene matches. Germline V gene data show CDR1 as SNHLY and CDR2 as FYNNEI. The CDR3 runs 11 residues. The CDR3 DNA reads as TGTGCCAGCAGTGAACGCGGGAGGCAGTTCTTC. Amino acid sequence: CASSERGRQFF.

The chain has TRBV6-6 and TRBJ1-5, with 9 positions matching TRBD1. CDR3 length: 14 amino acids. The J segment lost 6 bases and the V segment lost 6 bases, leaving 6 bases of the junction unmatched. Germline CDR1 is MNHNY and CDR2 is SVGAGI (reference sequence). In DNA form, the CDR3 reads TGTGCCAGCAGAGGGGGACAGGGCCGTCAGCCCCAGCATTTT. Translated: CASRGGQGRQPQHF.

This clone showed up just once. This chain uses TRBV7-2 with TRBJ1-1; D call uncertain. Germline V gene data show CDR1 as SGHTA and CDR2 as FQGNSA. The CDR3 runs 13 residues. V lost 6 bases and J lost 2, with 10 bases in between. The CDR3 region is CASRFNRNTEAFF. The CDR3 nucleotides read TGTGCCAGCAGATTTAACAGAAACACTGAAGCTTTCTTT.

The J gene is TRBJ1-5, the V gene TRBV28; 8 nucleotides align to TRBD1. This CDR3 comprises 14 residues. V lost 4 bases to trimming and J lost 7 bases; unmatched junction nucleotides: 6. The germline gives CDR1 MDHEN, CDR2 SYDVKM. CDR3 DNA sequence: TGTGCCAGCAGTTGGACAGGGCGCTACCAGCCCCAGCATTTT. Its translation: CASSWTGRYQPQHF.

V is TRBV5-1 and J is TRBJ2-5; D may be TRBD1 (6 bases). This CDR3 has 13 residues. CDR1 is SGHRS and CDR2 is YFSETQ in the germline V gene. V was cut by 6 bases and J by 3 bases, with 12 bases left in between. CDR3 residues: CASTGVTKETQYF. The CDR3 DNA follows: TGCGCCAGCACAGGGGTAACTAAAGAGACCCAGTACTTC.

The table lists this clone with a few counts. CDR3 residues: CASSPLLAGGYEQYF. In nucleotides, the CDR3 is TGTGCCAGCAGTCCCCTCCTAGCGGGAGGCTACGAGCAGTACTTC. The rearrangement joins TRBV28 to TRBJ2-7; 11 bases fit TRBD2. This CDR3 region has 15 residues. V shed 5 bases, J shed 3 bases, and the junction held 6 bases outside the gene matches. Germline lookup yields CDR1 MDHEN and CDR2 SYDVKM. The full variable domain, completed using reference TRBV28 and TRBJ2-7, is DVKVTQSSRYLVKRTGEKVFLECVQDMDHENMFWYRQDPGLGLRLIYFSYDVKMKEKGDIPEGYSVSREKKERFSLILESASTNQTSMYLCASSPLLAGGYEQYFGPGTRLTVT.

The chain links TRBV11-2 to TRBJ2-2; 10 bases line up with TRBD2. This CDR3 has 16 amino acids. The germline gives CDR1 SGHAT, CDR2 FQNNGV. V lost 6 bases and J lost 0; bases outside the gene matches: 4. DNA of the CDR3: TGTGCCAGCAGGCCACTAGCGGGAACGAACACCGGGGAGCTGTTTTTT. Amino acid sequence: CASRPLAGTNTGELFF.

V gene TRBV30 combines with J gene TRBJ2-5; D gene unclear. CDR1 GTSNPN and CDR2 SVGIG come from the germline V gene (reference sequence). The CDR3 sequence is 13 residues long. Trimming shortened V by 5 bases and J by 5 bases, and 15 bases separated the two germline ends. The CDR3 loop reads CAWSYTGGETQYF. The DNA of the CDR3 is TGTGCCTGGTCCTACACCGGCGGTGAGACCCAGTACTTC. Together with reference TRBV30 and TRBJ2-5, the CDR3 gives the full variable domain: SQTIHQWPATLVQPVGSPLSLECTVEGTSNPNLYWYRQAAGRGLQLLFYSVGIGQISSEVPQNLSASRPQDRQFILSSKKLLLSDSGFYLCAWSYTGGETQYFGPGTRLLVL.

The chain employs TRBV7-2 and TRBJ2-7; 7 positions match TRBD1. V lost 8 bases, J lost 6 bases, and 13 bases stayed unmatched. This CDR3 region has 14 residues. Germline CDR1 and CDR2: SGHTA and FQGNSA. The CDR3 nucleotides read TGTGCCAGCGCCGGGACAGCCAGACGGGGCGAGCAGTACTTC. It specifies CASAGTARRGEQYF.

The V gene is TRBV19, the J gene TRBJ1-1, with 8 bases identical to TRBD1. The CDR3 covers 19 residues. Per the germline V gene, CDR1 is LNHDA and CDR2 is SQIVND (reference sequence). V was pared by 3 bases and J by 3 bases, with 18 bases of the junction left unmatched. The CDR3 DNA reads TGTGCCAGTAGTATTTACCCGCGTGGTAGGACAGGGTTTTACACTGAAGCTTTCTTT. This codes for CASSIYPRGRTGFYTEAFF. Based on the CDR3 plus reference TRBV19 and TRBJ1-1, the full variable domain is DGGITQSPKYLFRKEGQNVTLSCEQNLNHDAMYWYRQDPGQGLRLIYYSQIVNDFQKGDIAEGYSVSREKKESFPLTVTSAQKNPTAFYLCASSIYPRGRTGFYTEAFFGQGTRLTVV.

The V call is TRBV28, the J call TRBJ2-7; 9 bases agree with TRBD1. V gave up 3 bases and J gave up 4 bases; unmatched junction bases: 4. In germline, CDR1 is MDHEN, CDR2 SYDVKM. This CDR3 is 14 amino acids long. This chain's CDR3 is CASSFAGQGYEQYF. CDR3 in DNA: TGTGCCAGCAGTTTTGCGGGACAGGGATACGAGCAGTACTTC.

V is TRBV13 and J is TRBJ2-2, with D tentatively TRBD2 (5 bases). The V end lost 7 bases, the J end lost 8 bases, and 11 bases lay between the germline ends. Looked up from germline, CDR1 is PRHDT and CDR2 is FYEKMQ (reference sequence). This CDR3 contains 12 residues. DNA of the CDR3: TGTGCCAGCACCCTGGACTTAGGGGAGCTGTTTTTT. Translating it yields CASTLDLGELFF. Combining the CDR3 with reference TRBV13 and TRBJ2-2 gives the whole variable domain AAGVIQSPRHLIKEKRETATLKCYPIPRHDTVYWYQQGPGQDPQFLISFYEKMQSDKGSIPDRFSAQQFSDYHSELNMSSLELGDSALYFCASTLDLGELFFGEGSRLTVL.

The chain recombines TRBV9 with TRBJ2-1, with D possibly being TRBD1 (6 bases). The V gene's germline CDR1 is SGDLS and CDR2 YYNGEE. Trimming left V 3 bases short and J 3 bases short, with 16 bases between. The CDR3 has 16 amino acids. CDR3 sequence (DNA): TGTGCCAGCAGCGCACTTCCGGGACAAGGCTACAATGAGCAGTTCTTC. Translating gives CASSALPGQGYNEQFF. Using reference TRBV9 and TRBJ2-1 for the parts outside the CDR3, the full variable domain is DSGVTQTPKHLITATGQRVTLRCSPRSGDLSVYWYQQSLDQGLQFLIQYYNGEERAKGNILERFSAQQFPDLHSELNLSSLELGDSALYFCASSALPGQGYNEQFFGPGTRLTVL.

This chain links TRBV6-5 with TRBJ2-7; 7 bases map to TRBD1. Trimming removed 2 bases from V and 0 bases from J; junction bases left unmatched: 1. Germline assignment: CDR1 MNHEY and CDR2 SVGAGI. CDR3 length: 14 residues. CDR3 DNA sequence: TGTGCCAGCAGTTACCGGGACAGCTCCTACGAGCAGTACTTC. Translated, it gives CASSYRDSSYEQYF.